This T cell receptor (beta chain) appears in the sequencing data of a study of blood T cell repertoires in COVID-19. This table comes from immunoSEQ multiplex PCR, and its TCRdb copy is limited to in-frame clones, with some not included. This table has roughly 41,000 clones, around 86% appearing once. CDR1 is ENHRY, CDR2 SYGVKD, per germline. There are 13 residues in the CDR3. Trimming stripped 2 bases from V and 2 bases from J, with 6 bases between. Sequenced: peripheral blood. The V gene is TRBV10-3, the J gene TRBJ1-2; possibly TRBD1 for D (5 bases). The receptor comes from a woman aged 80 or over with acute or convalescent COVID-19. CDR3 region: CAISEDSNYGYTF. Written as DNA, the CDR3 is TGTGCCATCAGTGAGGACAGCAACTATGGCTACACCTTC.